Below are 2 T cell receptor beta chains sequenced from a single sample in a study of T cell responses to AZD1222 COVID-19 vaccine. The protocol was immunoSEQ multiplex PCR, while the TCRdb copy is restricted to in-frame clones and leaves out a portion. The sample holds about 110,000 clones; over 75% are singletons and the top ten take approximately 6.6%. The sequencing here drew on peripheral blood, taken on day 0 of AZD1222 vaccination. These receptors all stem from an adult in good health.

The rearrangement joins TRBV11-3 to TRBJ2-7, with TRBD1 identical over 9 bases. The germline V gene encodes CDR1 SGHNT and CDR2 YENEEA. The V and J ends lost 5 bases and 9 bases, in that order; junction bases with no gene match: 5. This CDR3 is 12 amino acids long. CDR3 residues: CASSPGQGRQYF. The CDR3 nucleotides are TGTGCCAGCAGCCCCGGACAGGGGAGGCAGTACTTC.

The chain employs TRBV9 and TRBJ1-1; D is undetermined. Germline assignment: CDR1 SGDLS and CDR2 YYNGEE. This CDR3 contains 13 residues. V was shortened by 7 bases and J by 3 bases, with 13 bases between the two germline ends. The CDR3 protein is CASGQPMDTEAFF. The CDR3 DNA is TGTGCCAGCGGCCAACCCATGGACACTGAAGCTTTCTTT.